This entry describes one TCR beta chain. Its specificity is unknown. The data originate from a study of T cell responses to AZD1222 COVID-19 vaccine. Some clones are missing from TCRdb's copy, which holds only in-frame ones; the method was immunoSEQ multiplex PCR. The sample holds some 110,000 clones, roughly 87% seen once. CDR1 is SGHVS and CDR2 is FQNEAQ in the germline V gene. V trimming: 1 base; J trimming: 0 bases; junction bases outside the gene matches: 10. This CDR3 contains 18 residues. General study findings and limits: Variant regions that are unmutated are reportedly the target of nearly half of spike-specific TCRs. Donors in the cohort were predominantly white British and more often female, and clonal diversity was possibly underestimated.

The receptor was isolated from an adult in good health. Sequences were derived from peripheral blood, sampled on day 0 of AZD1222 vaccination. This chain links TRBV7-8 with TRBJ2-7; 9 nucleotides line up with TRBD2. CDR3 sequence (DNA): TGTGCCAGCAGCTTAGTTGGAGGTAGCGGGAGTAGCTCCTACGAGCAGTACTTC. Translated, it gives CASSLVGGSGSSSYEQYF.